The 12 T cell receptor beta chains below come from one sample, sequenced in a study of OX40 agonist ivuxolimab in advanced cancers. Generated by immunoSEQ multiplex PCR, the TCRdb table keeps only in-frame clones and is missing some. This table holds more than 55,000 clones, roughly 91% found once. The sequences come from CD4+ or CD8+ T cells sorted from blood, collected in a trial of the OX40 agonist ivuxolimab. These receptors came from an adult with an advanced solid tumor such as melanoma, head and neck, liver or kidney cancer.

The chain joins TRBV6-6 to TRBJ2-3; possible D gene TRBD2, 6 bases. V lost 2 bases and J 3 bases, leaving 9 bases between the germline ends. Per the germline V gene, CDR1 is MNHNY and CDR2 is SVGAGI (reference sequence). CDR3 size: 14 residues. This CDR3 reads CASSYPGLTDTQYF. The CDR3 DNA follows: TGTGCCAGCAGTTACCCGGGACTGACAGATACGCAGTATTTT.

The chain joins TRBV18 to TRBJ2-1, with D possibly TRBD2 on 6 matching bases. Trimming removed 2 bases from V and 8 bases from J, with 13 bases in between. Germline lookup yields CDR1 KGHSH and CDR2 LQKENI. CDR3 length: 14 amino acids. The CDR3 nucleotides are TGTGCCAGCTCACCAGAATCCGGGAGCCATGAGCAGTTCTTC. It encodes CASSPESGSHEQFF.

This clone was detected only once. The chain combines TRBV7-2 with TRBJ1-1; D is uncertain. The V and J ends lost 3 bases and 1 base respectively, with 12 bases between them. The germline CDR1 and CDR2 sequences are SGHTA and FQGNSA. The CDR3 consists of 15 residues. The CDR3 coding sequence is TGTGCCAGCAGCTTTATGGTTTCTTGGAACACTGAAGCTTTCTTT. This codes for CASSFMVSWNTEAFF. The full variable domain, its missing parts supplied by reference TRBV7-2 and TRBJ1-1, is GAGVSQSPSNKVTEKGKDVELRCDPISGHTALYWYRQSLGQGLEFLIYFQGNSAPDKSGLPSDRFSAERTGGSVSTLTIQRTQQEDSAVYLCASSFMVSWNTEAFFGQGTRLTVV.

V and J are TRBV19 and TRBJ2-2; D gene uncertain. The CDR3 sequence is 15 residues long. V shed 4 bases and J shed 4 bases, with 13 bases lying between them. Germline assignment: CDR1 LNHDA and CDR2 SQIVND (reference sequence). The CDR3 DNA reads TGTGCCAGTAGTACGGTAGTAGTTGGCACCGGGGAGCTGTTTTTT. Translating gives CASSTVVVGTGELFF.

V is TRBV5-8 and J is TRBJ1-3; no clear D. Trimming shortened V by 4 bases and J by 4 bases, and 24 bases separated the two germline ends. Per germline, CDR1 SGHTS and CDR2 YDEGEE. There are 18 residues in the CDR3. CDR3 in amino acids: CASSRSDSFLSSGNTIYF. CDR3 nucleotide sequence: TGTGCCAGCAGCCGATCGGACTCCTTTCTTTCATCCGGAAACACCATATATTTT.

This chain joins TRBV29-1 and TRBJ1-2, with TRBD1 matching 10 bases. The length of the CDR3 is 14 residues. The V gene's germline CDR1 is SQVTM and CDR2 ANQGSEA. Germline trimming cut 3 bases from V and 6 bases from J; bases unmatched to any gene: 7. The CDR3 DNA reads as TGCAGCGTTGACGGAAGCGGGACAGGGGATGGCTACACCTTC. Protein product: CSVDGSGTGDGYTF.

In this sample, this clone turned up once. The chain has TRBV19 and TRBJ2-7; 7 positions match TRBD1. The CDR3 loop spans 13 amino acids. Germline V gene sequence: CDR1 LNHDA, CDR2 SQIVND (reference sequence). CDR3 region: CAADRRLAYEQYF. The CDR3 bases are TGTGCGGCGGACAGGCGCCTGGCCTACGAGCAGTACTTC.

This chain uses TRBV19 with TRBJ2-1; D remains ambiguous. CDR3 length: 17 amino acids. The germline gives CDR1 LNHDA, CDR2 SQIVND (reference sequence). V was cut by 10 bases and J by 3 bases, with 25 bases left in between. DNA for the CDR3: TGTGCCACACCACCTAGTGTCTCGATACTGTGCTACAATGAGCAGTTCTTC. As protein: CATPPSVSILCYNEQFF.

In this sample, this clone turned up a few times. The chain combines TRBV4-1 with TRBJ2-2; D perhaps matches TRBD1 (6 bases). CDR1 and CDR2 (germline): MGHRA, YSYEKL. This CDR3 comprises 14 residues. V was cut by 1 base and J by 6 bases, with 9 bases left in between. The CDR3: CASSQVTGPGELFF. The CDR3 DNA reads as TGCGCCAGCAGCCAAGTCACAGGGCCCGGGGAGCTGTTTTTT.

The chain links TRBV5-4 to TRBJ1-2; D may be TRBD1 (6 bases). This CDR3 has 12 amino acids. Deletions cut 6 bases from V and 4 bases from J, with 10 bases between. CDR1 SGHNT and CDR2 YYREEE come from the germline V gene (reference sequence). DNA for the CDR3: TGTGCCAGCACCCTCAGGGGCTATGGCTACACCTTC. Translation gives CASTLRGYGYTF.

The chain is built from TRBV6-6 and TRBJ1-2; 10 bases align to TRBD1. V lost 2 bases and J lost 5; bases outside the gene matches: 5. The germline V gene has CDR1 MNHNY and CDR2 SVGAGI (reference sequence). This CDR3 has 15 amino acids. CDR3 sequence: CASSYGGTGDYGYTF. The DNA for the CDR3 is TGTGCCAGCAGTTACGGGGGGACAGGGGATTATGGCTACACCTTC.

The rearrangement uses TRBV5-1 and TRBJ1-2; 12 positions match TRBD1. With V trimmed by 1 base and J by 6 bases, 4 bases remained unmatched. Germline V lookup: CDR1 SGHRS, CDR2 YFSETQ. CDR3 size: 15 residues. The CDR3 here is CASSLSGTGGDGYTF. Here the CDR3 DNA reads TGCGCCAGCAGCTTGTCCGGGACAGGGGGCGATGGCTACACCTTC.